These T cell receptor beta chains were read from a single sample in a study of T cells in localized non-small cell lung cancer. Only in-frame clones appear in the TCRdb table, and some are missing; sequencing was by immunoSEQ multiplex PCR. Of about 13,000 clones in the sample, about 80% were seen once. The source material was peripheral blood, sampled before any cancer treatment. All receptors come from a male donor at least 60 years old with stage I squamous cell lung carcinoma. The CDR3 runs from the conserved cysteine through the conserved F or W. The D gene is left open where the match is weak. Only part of the rows carry a size: once, few, many, or a class if the clone is expanded.

CDR3nt: TGTGCCAGTAGTATAGAGGGGACAGGTCCCAACTCTGGGGCCAACGTCCTGACTTTC
CDR3aa: CASSIEGTGPNSGANVLTF
d_gene: TRBD1
j_gene: TRBJ2-6
v_gene: TRBV19
abundance: .

CDR3nt: TGTGCCAGCAGCTATAGAGGTGGACTAGCGGGAGTTCGAGAGCAGTTCTTC
CDR3aa: CASSYRGGLAGVREQFF
d_gene: TRBD2
j_gene: TRBJ2-1
v_gene: TRBV7-9
abundance: .

CDR3nt: TGCGCCAGCAGCCGCCCCGGGGGACTACCGTACTTC
CDR3aa: CASSRPGGLPYF
d_gene: TRBD2
j_gene: TRBJ2-7
v_gene: TRBV4-1
abundance: .

CDR3nt: TGTGCCAGCAGTTACGGGACTAGCGGGAGCTACGAGCAGTACTTC
CDR3aa: CASSYGTSGSYEQYF
d_gene: TRBD2
j_gene: TRBJ2-7
v_gene: TRBV6-5
abundance: few

CDR3nt: TGTGCCAGCAGCCGGGACTACGAGGAGACCCAGTACTTC
CDR3aa: CASSRDYEETQYF
d_gene: TRBD2
j_gene: TRBJ2-5
v_gene: TRBV2
abundance: .

CDR3nt: TGTGCCAGCAGCTTACCGGGAGTTTATGGCTACACCTTC
CDR3aa: CASSLPGVYGYTF
d_gene: .
j_gene: TRBJ1-2
v_gene: TRBV7-9
abundance: few

CDR3nt: TGTGCCAGCAGTGAAATAGGTCAGGGTGTTTACAATGAGCAGTTCTTC
CDR3aa: CASSEIGQGVYNEQFF
d_gene: .
j_gene: TRBJ2-1
v_gene: TRBV6-1
abundance: once

CDR3nt: TGTGCCAGCAGCTTAGCAGTTCACACTGAAGCTTTCTTT
CDR3aa: CASSLAVHTEAFF
d_gene: .
j_gene: TRBJ1-1
v_gene: TRBV7-8
abundance: .

CDR3nt: TGCGCCAGCGCAGACTCGCGACACTCTGGAAACACCATATATTTT
CDR3aa: CASADSRHSGNTIYF
d_gene: .
j_gene: TRBJ1-3
v_gene: TRBV4-1
abundance: .

CDR3nt: TGTGCCAGCAGCCGCGCGACGGTCGGTGCCGGGGAGCTGTTTTTT
CDR3aa: CASSRATVGAGELFF
d_gene: .
j_gene: TRBJ2-2
v_gene: TRBV14
abundance: .

CDR3nt: TGTGCCAGCAGTTTGGGAGGGAATGAGCAGTTCTTC
CDR3aa: CASSLGGNEQFF
d_gene: TRBD2
j_gene: TRBJ2-1
v_gene: TRBV27
abundance: .

CDR3nt: TGCGCCAGCAGCTCCGGGGACAGGGGATGGGGAGATACGCAGTATTTT
CDR3aa: CASSSGDRGWGDTQYF
d_gene: TRBD1
j_gene: TRBJ2-3
v_gene: TRBV5-1
abundance: once

CDR3nt: TGTGCCAGCACAATGGACAGGGGGACTGGAAACACCATATATTTT
CDR3aa: CASTMDRGTGNTIYF
d_gene: TRBD1
j_gene: TRBJ1-3
v_gene: TRBV7-2
abundance: few

CDR3nt: TGTGCCAGCACCCAAGCGGGACGCACAGATACGCAGTATTTT
CDR3aa: CASTQAGRTDTQYF
d_gene: TRBD2
j_gene: TRBJ2-3
v_gene: TRBV9
abundance: .

CDR3nt: TGCGCCAGCAGTTCGAGCTCCTACGAGCAGTACTTC
CDR3aa: CASSSSSYEQYF
d_gene: .
j_gene: TRBJ2-7
v_gene: TRBV10-1
abundance: .

CDR3nt: TGTGCCAGTAGTAGTTGGGGACAGGGTGTTCAGCCCCAGCATTTT
CDR3aa: CASSSWGQGVQPQHF
d_gene: TRBD1
j_gene: TRBJ1-5
v_gene: TRBV19
abundance: once

CDR3nt: TGCGCCAGCAGCGTAGCGGGAGTGGGACAAGAGACCCAGTACTTC
CDR3aa: CASSVAGVGQETQYF
d_gene: TRBD2
j_gene: TRBJ2-5
v_gene: TRBV5-1
abundance: .

CDR3nt: TGTGCCAGCAGCTTGGTTCTGTGGCAGAGAGCAAATCAGCCCCAGCATTTT
CDR3aa: CASSLVLWQRANQPQHF
d_gene: .
j_gene: TRBJ1-5
v_gene: TRBV5-4
abundance: few

CDR3nt: TGTGCCAGTACCGGGTCGGGATCCGTAGGGGAGCAGTTCTTC
CDR3aa: CASTGSGSVGEQFF
d_gene: .
j_gene: TRBJ2-1
v_gene: TRBV19
abundance: .

CDR3nt: TGCAGCGTTGAGGGGGCACAGGGGGCGAGCCGGAACACTGAAGCTTTCTTT
CDR3aa: CSVEGAQGASRNTEAFF
d_gene: TRBD1
j_gene: TRBJ1-1
v_gene: TRBV29-1
abundance: .

CDR3nt: TGCGCCAGCAGCCTGAGACTCTCCGACGAGCAGTACTTC
CDR3aa: CASSLRLSDEQYF
d_gene: .
j_gene: TRBJ2-7
v_gene: TRBV5-1
abundance: .

CDR3nt: TGTGCCAGCAGCAGGCTAGCGGGAGCCGGGGAGCTGTTTTTT
CDR3aa: CASSRLAGAGELFF
d_gene: TRBD2
j_gene: TRBJ2-2
v_gene: TRBV9
abundance: .

CDR3nt: TGCGCCAGCAGCCGCCGGGTGGGGGACACCGGGGAGCTGTTTTTT
CDR3aa: CASSRRVGDTGELFF
d_gene: .
j_gene: TRBJ2-2
v_gene: TRBV5-1
abundance: .

CDR3nt: TGTGCCAGCAGCCCCGAGGGGCGGGGCTACGAGCAGTACTTC
CDR3aa: CASSPEGRGYEQYF
d_gene: .
j_gene: TRBJ2-7
v_gene: TRBV11-1
abundance: once

CDR3nt: TGTGCCAGCAGTGAGGCTAGCGGCAATTCCTACGAGCAGTACTTC
CDR3aa: CASSEASGNSYEQYF
d_gene: TRBD2
j_gene: TRBJ2-7
v_gene: TRBV27
abundance: .

CDR3nt: TGTGCCAGCAGCCCGGGACAGATACAAGAGACCCAGTACTTC
CDR3aa: CASSPGQIQETQYF
d_gene: TRBD1
j_gene: TRBJ2-5
v_gene: TRBV28
abundance: .

CDR3nt: TGTGCCAGCAGCCCGGGTAGCGGAATTTTCACAGATACGCAGTATTTT
CDR3aa: CASSPGSGIFTDTQYF
d_gene: .
j_gene: TRBJ2-3
v_gene: TRBV9
abundance: .

CDR3nt: TGTGCCACCACAGGGACGAACACCGGGGAGCTGTTTTTT
CDR3aa: CATTGTNTGELFF
d_gene: .
j_gene: TRBJ2-2
v_gene: TRBV2
abundance: once

CDR3nt: TGTGCCAGCGGCTCTCTAGCGGCAGGACAGGAGACCCAGTACTTC
CDR3aa: CASGSLAAGQETQYF
d_gene: .
j_gene: TRBJ2-5
v_gene: TRBV27
abundance: .

CDR3nt: TGTGCCATCAGTGTTGGCTCAATGGGAACAGATACGCAGTATTTT
CDR3aa: CAISVGSMGTDTQYF
d_gene: .
j_gene: TRBJ2-3
v_gene: TRBV10-3
abundance: .

CDR3nt: TGTGCCACCAGCAGAGGGGACAGGGGGTTAAATGAGCAGTTCTTC
CDR3aa: CATSRGDRGLNEQFF
d_gene: TRBD1
j_gene: TRBJ2-1
v_gene: TRBV15
abundance: .

CDR3nt: TGCAGTGGTGGGAGTGAGCACGAGCAGTACTTC
CDR3aa: CSGGSEHEQYF
d_gene: .
j_gene: TRBJ2-7
v_gene: TRBV20-1
abundance: .

CDR3nt: TGTGCCAGCAGAATCTCGCAGACACCTTATTCACCCCTCCACTTT
CDR3aa: CASRISQTPYSPLHF
d_gene: .
j_gene: TRBJ1-6
v_gene: TRBV6-6
abundance: .

CDR3nt: TGTGCCTGGAGTGACTCTTGGGTCCCAGATACGCAGTATTTT
CDR3aa: CAWSDSWVPDTQYF
d_gene: .
j_gene: TRBJ2-3
v_gene: TRBV30
abundance: .

CDR3nt: TGTGCCAGCAGCCAGAACAGGGGAGTTGACGAGCAGTACTTC
CDR3aa: CASSQNRGVDEQYF
d_gene: TRBD1
j_gene: TRBJ2-7
v_gene: TRBV11-2
abundance: .

CDR3nt: TGCGCCAGCAGCCAAGAAGGGCAAACTGGGGGACTAGCGGGAGGGAGATACGAGCAGTACTTC
CDR3aa: CASSQEGQTGGLAGGRYEQYF
d_gene: TRBD2
j_gene: TRBJ2-7
v_gene: TRBV4-1
abundance: few

CDR3nt: TGTGCCTGTGGAGCGGGAGGGGATCTTGACGAGCAGTACTTC
CDR3aa: CACGAGGDLDEQYF
d_gene: TRBD2
j_gene: TRBJ2-7
v_gene: TRBV30
abundance: .

CDR3nt: TGTGCCAGCAGCTTAGAAGCTAGGTCCCACAATGAGCAGTTCTTC
CDR3aa: CASSLEARSHNEQFF
d_gene: .
j_gene: TRBJ2-1
v_gene: TRBV11-3
abundance: .

CDR3nt: TGTGCCAGCATGGGAGGGGGTGGGCGCACTAAGACCCAGTACTTC
CDR3aa: CASMGGGGRTKTQYF
d_gene: .
j_gene: TRBJ2-5
v_gene: TRBV2
abundance: .

CDR3nt: TGTGCCAGCAGCTCCCGAGGGCAGCGGGCCTCCTACGAGCAGTACTTC
CDR3aa: CASSSRGQRASYEQYF
d_gene: .
j_gene: TRBJ2-7
v_gene: TRBV7-9
abundance: .

CDR3nt: TGTGCCAGCTCACCACGGGACAGGGAAATCTTCTATGGCTACACCTTC
CDR3aa: CASSPRDREIFYGYTF
d_gene: TRBD1
j_gene: TRBJ1-2
v_gene: TRBV18
abundance: .

CDR3nt: TGTGCCAGCAGCCCACCAGGGCGGGTTATCACGGGTACTGAAGCTTTCTTT
CDR3aa: CASSPPGRVITGTEAFF
d_gene: .
j_gene: TRBJ1-1
v_gene: TRBV7-3
abundance: .

CDR3nt: TGTGCCAGCTACGGTCGGCAGGCGAGGACTGAAGCTTTCTTT
CDR3aa: CASYGRQARTEAFF
d_gene: .
j_gene: TRBJ1-1
v_gene: TRBV2
abundance: .

CDR3nt: TGTGCCTGGAGTGTCAGCTACGAGCAGTACTTC
CDR3aa: CAWSVSYEQYF
d_gene: .
j_gene: TRBJ2-7
v_gene: TRBV30
abundance: .

CDR3nt: TGTGCCAGCAGCGCCGACAGGGGGCGAGGGACTGAAGCTTTCTTT
CDR3aa: CASSADRGRGTEAFF
d_gene: TRBD1
j_gene: TRBJ1-1
v_gene: TRBV7-9
abundance: .

CDR3nt: TGTGCCAGCAGAGACCAAAGAAAACTGTTTTTT
CDR3aa: CASRDQRKLFF
d_gene: .
j_gene: TRBJ1-4
v_gene: TRBV6-5
abundance: .

CDR3nt: TGTGCCAGCAGCTTTGGTCTTAAGTTGTTCTTC
CDR3aa: CASSFGLKLFF
d_gene: .
j_gene: TRBJ2-1
v_gene: TRBV27
abundance: .

CDR3nt: TGTGCCTGGAGTGTAAACAGGGGGGGGAAGGAGACCCAGTACTTC
CDR3aa: CAWSVNRGGKETQYF
d_gene: .
j_gene: TRBJ2-5
v_gene: TRBV30
abundance: .

CDR3nt: TGTGCCAGCAGTTTAGTGAGAGAACAGACCACCTTCACCCAGTACTTC
CDR3aa: CASSLVREQTTFTQYF
d_gene: .
j_gene: TRBJ2-5
v_gene: TRBV27
abundance: once

CDR3nt: TGTGCCAGCAGCCCTGATATAGCGGGAGCTGGAGATACGCAGTATTTT
CDR3aa: CASSPDIAGAGDTQYF
d_gene: TRBD2
j_gene: TRBJ2-3
v_gene: TRBV5-4
abundance: .

CDR3nt: TGTGCCAGCAGCCCTCCGTCCGGCTCCTACGAGCAGTACTTC
CDR3aa: CASSPPSGSYEQYF
d_gene: .
j_gene: TRBJ2-7
v_gene: TRBV7-4
abundance: few

CDR3nt: TGTGCCAGCAGCTCTTCGGTCGTCCTGACTTTC
CDR3aa: CASSSSVVLTF
d_gene: .
j_gene: TRBJ2-6
v_gene: TRBV5-6
abundance: .

CDR3nt: TGTGCCATCATGGAAGAGGGGCCGGGGAGCGATGAGCAGTTCTTC
CDR3aa: CAIMEEGPGSDEQFF
d_gene: .
j_gene: TRBJ2-1
v_gene: TRBV10-3
abundance: once